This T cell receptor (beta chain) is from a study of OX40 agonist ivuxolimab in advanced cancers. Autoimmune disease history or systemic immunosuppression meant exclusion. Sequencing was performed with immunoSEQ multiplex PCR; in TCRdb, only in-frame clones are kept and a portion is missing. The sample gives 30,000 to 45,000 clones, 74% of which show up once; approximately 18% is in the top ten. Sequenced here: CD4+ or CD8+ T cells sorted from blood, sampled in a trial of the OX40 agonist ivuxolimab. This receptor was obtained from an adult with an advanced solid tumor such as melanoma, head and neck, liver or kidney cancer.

The CDR3 coding sequence is TGTGCCAGCATCCCAAGCGACGTCTCTGGAAACACCATATATTTT. Amino acids: CASIPSDVSGNTIYF. The chain combines TRBV28 with TRBJ1-3; D is unresolved. Per the germline V gene, CDR1 is MDHEN and CDR2 is SYDVKM. Deletions cut 7 bases from V and 0 bases from J, with 13 bases between. CDR3 size: 15 residues. The full variable domain, in which reference TRBV28 and TRBJ1-3 provide the parts outside the CDR3, is DVKVTQSSRYLVKRTGEKVFLECVQDMDHENMFWYRQDPGLGLRLIYFSYDVKMKEKGDIPEGYSVSREKKERFSLILESASTNQTSMYLCASIPSDVSGNTIYFGEGSWLTVV.